This entry describes one T cell receptor beta chain. Antigen: not known. Researchers ran the PCR with 60 Vbeta and 13 Jbeta primers. Methods used by the authors: Unique TCR beta chains totaled 65 million to 95 million in a later count, with 8.5 million to 12 million of them shared. Data came from immunoSEQ multiplex PCR; TCRdb stores just in-frame clones and leaves some out. That table gives V, J and clone size, and the DNA gave D and trimming. The table has approximately 150,000 clones, over 60% seen once. The V gene end was trimmed by 4 bases and the J gene end by 7 bases; junction bases not matched to a gene: 9. The CDR3 loop spans 13 amino acids. Germline CDR1 and CDR2: SQVTM and ANQGSEA. This sample was included in a study of cytomegalovirus exposure and HLA in healthy donors. Whole-study findings and limits: Analysis was performed later, and it showed HLA-associated TCR beta chains to be more clonally expanded than equally common others.

This clonotype was obtained from a woman aged 25 to 39 in good health and CMV-seronegative. Sequencing was done on a sample of PBMCs. The gene calls are TRBV29-1 and TRBJ2-5, with TRBD1 matching 7 bases. CDR3 amino acids: CSVAGGPEGTQYF. The CDR3 bases are TGCAGCGTTGCAGGGGGACCGGAAGGGACCCAGTACTTC.